This TCR beta chain emerged from a study of graft-versus-host responses after intestinal transplantation. Whole-study context: Anti-thymocyte globulin induction preceded three to four years of tacrolimus and steroid maintenance in all recipients. Findings and caveats of the study: Graft-versus-host to host-versus-graft clonal ratios in allografts were high in patients with graft-donor T cell macrochimerism.

About this clone: Its antigen is unknown.

Method: immunoSEQ multiplex PCR; TCRdb's copy keeps in-frame clones and lacks some. The sample has some 90,000 clones, approximately 92% seen once. Germline CDR1 MNHNS, CDR2 SASEGT. Trimming at V came to 4 bases and at J to 2 bases, leaving 4 bases not matched to a gene. The CDR3 spans 14 residues. The receptor was derived from a human donor who received an intestinal transplant. This rearrangement joins TRBV6-1 to TRBJ2-7; 8 nucleotides align to TRBD1. Sequenced material: unstimulated CD4+ T cells sorted from spleen or lymph node cells, taken before intestinal transplant. The CDR3 protein is CASSASRGPYEQYF. In nucleotides, the CDR3 is TGTGCCAGCAGTGCGAGCAGGGGGCCCTACGAGCAGTACTTC.